This T cell receptor (beta chain) was sequenced in a study of CD8 T cells in Susac syndrome. Random-hexamer reverse transcription was applied to about 0.45 to 1 ug RNA. Amplification of the TCR beta CDR3 was carried out by immunoSEQ multiplex PCR, which spanned a total of 54 Vbeta and 13 Jbeta segments. MiXCR was run by TCRdb on the immunoSEQ multiplex PCR reads, yielding one entry per CDR3 protein. The sample lists about 120,000 distinct CDR3 sequences; about 93% were seen once. Germline loops: CDR1 LNHDA, CDR2 SQIVND (reference sequence). CDR3 size: 16 residues. Unmatched junction bases numbered 10, after V lost 6 bases and J lost 3 bases.

Specimen: CD4+ T cells from PBMCs. This chain links TRBV19 with TRBJ2-5, with TRBD1 matching 10 bases. The receptor was isolated from a human donor in good health. CDR3 DNA: TGTGCCAGTAGATCGACAGGGGGCGGCAAAAAAGAGACCCAGTACTTC. Residues: CASRSTGGGKKETQYF.